The entry that follows covers one TCR beta chain sequence. No cognate antigen has been identified for it. Base qualities were left out, and no much larger clone turns up one base away. The source of the sample is a study of technical replicates of blood from several donors (dated by TCRdb to the late 2010s). Library method: the immunoSEQ multiplex PCR assay. TCRdb re-hosts the immuneACCESS table, in-frame sequences only. Its copies lack some clones; in the studies checked, an unresolved V gene accounts for under half of them, and the cause for the rest is not known. The sample table holds around 72,000 clones, of which about nine tenths were seen once. The ten largest make up 4.7% of the sample. The germline V gene (reference sequence) gives CDR1 as SEHNR and CDR2 as FQNEAQ. Ends trimmed: V by 4 bases, J by 4 bases; bases unmatched to a gene: 3. The CDR3 runs 14 amino acids, cysteine and phenylalanine included. Kept here is only the CDR3 DNA, which spans 42 bases and is read in frame from base 1.

This receptor was obtained from a human donor in good health. Some clones in this sample may be carry-over from other donors' samples. The sequenced material came from PBMCs. The rearranged segments are TRBV7-9 and TRBJ2-7; 11 middle bases align to TRBD1. In nucleotide form, the sequence is TGTGCCAGCAGCTGGACAGGGGGCGGTTACGAGCAGTACTTC. This yields the protein CASSWTGGGYEQYF.